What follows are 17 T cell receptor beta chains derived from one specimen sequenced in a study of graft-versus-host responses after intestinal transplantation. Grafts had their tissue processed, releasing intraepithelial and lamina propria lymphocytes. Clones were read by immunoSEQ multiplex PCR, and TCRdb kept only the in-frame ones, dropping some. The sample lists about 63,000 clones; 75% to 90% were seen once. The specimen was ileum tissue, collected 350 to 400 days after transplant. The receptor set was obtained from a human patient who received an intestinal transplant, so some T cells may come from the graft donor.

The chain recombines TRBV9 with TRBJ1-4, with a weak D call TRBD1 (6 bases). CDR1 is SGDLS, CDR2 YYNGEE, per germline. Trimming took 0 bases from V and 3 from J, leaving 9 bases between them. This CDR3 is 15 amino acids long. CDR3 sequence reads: CASSVEGVANEKLFF. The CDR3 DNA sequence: TGTGCCAGCAGCGTAGAGGGGGTAGCTAATGAAAAACTGTTTTTT.

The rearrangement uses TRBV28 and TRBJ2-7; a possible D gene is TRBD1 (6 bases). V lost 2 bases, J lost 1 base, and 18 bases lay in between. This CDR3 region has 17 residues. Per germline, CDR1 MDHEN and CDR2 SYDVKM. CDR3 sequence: CASSLMYDIGQSYEQYF. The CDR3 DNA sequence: TGTGCCAGCAGTTTAATGTACGACATTGGACAGTCCTACGAGCAGTACTTC.

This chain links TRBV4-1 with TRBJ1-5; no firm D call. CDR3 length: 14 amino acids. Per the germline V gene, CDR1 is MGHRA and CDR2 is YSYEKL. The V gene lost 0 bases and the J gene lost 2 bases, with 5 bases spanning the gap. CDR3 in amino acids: CASSQERGNQPQHF. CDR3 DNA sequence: TGCGCCAGCAGCCAAGAGAGGGGCAATCAGCCCCAGCATTTT.

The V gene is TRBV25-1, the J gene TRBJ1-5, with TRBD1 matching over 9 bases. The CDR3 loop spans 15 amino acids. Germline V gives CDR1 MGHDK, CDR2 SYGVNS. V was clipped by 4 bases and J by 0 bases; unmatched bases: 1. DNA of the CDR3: TGTGCCAGCAGTGGACAGGGGGATAGCAATCAGCCCCAGCATTTT. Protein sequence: CASSGQGDSNQPQHF.

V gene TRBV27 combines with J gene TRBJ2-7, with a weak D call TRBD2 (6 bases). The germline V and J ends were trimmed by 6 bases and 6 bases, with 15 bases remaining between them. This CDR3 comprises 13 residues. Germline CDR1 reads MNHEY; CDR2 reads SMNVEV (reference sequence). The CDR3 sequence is CASSPGLPGEQYF. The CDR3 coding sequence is TGTGCCAGCAGCCCGGGACTGCCCGGCGAGCAGTACTTC.

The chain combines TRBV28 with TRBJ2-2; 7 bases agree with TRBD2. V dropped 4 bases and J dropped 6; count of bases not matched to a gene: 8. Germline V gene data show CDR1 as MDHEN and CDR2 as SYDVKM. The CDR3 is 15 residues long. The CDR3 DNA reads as TGTGCCAGCAGTTCCCTTGGGACTAATGCCGGGGAGCTGTTTTTT. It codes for CASSSLGTNAGELFF.

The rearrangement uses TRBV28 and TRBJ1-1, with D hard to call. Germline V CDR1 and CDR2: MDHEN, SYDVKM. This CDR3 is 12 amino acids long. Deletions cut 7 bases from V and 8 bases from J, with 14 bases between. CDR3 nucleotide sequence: TGTGCCAGCACCTTTGAGGGCAACGAAGCTTTCTTT. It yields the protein CASTFEGNEAFF. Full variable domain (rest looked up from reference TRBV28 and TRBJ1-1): DVKVTQSSRYLVKRTGEKVFLECVQDMDHENMFWYRQDPGLGLRLIYFSYDVKMKEKGDIPEGYSVSREKKERFSLILESASTNQTSMYLCASTFEGNEAFFGQGTRLTVV.

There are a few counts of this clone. CDR3 sequence: CASSHSTTGAYNEQFF. In DNA form, the CDR3 reads TGTGCCAGCAGCCACTCCACTACGGGGGCCTACAATGAGCAGTTCTTC. The V gene is TRBV6-6, the J gene TRBJ2-1; tentative D call: TRBD2 (6 bases). CDR3 length equals 16 residues. The V end was cut by 6 bases, the J end by 2 bases, with 17 bases between. CDR1 is MNHNY, CDR2 SVGAGI, per germline (reference sequence).

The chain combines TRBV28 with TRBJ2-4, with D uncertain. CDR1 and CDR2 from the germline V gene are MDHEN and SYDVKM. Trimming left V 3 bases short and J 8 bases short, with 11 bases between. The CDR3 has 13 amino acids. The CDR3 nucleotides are TGTGCCAGCAGTTTGGGTAGCTCGGACATTCAGTACTTC. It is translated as CASSLGSSDIQYF.

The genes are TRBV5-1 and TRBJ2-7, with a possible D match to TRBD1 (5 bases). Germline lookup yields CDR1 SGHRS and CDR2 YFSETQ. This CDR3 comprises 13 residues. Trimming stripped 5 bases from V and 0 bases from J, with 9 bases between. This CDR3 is CASRQGPSYEQYF. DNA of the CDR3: TGCGCCAGCAGGCAGGGCCCCTCCTACGAGCAGTACTTC.

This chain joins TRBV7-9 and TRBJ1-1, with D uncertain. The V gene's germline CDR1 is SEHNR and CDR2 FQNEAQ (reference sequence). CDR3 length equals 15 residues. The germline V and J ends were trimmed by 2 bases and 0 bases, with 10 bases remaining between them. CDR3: CASSLMEGMNTEAFF. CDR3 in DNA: TGTGCCAGCAGCTTAATGGAGGGTATGAACACTGAAGCTTTCTTT.

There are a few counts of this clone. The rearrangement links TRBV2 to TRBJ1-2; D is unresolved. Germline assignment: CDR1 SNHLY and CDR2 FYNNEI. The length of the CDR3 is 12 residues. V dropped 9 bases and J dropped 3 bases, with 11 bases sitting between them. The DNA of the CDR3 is TGTGCCAGTCTCCGGGTGGACTATGGCTACACCTTC. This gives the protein CASLRVDYGYTF.

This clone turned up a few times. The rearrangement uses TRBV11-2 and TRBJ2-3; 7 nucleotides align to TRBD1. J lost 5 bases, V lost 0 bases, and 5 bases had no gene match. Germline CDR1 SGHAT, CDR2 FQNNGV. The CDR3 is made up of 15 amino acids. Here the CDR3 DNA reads TGTGCCAGCAGCTTAGAACGAACAGGGGTAGATACGCAGTATTTT. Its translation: CASSLERTGVDTQYF.

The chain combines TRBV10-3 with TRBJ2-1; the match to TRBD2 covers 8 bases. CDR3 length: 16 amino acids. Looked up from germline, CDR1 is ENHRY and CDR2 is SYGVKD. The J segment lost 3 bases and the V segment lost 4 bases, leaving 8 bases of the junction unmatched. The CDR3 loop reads CAISVSAGDHYNEQFF. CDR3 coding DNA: TGTGCCATCAGTGTTTCAGCGGGAGACCACTACAATGAGCAGTTCTTC.

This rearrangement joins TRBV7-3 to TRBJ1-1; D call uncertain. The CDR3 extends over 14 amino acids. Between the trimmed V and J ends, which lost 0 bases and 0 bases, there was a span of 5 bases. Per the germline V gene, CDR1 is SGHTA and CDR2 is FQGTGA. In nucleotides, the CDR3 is TGTGCCAGCAGCTTAACAGAAATGAACACTGAAGCTTTCTTT. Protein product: CASSLTEMNTEAFF.

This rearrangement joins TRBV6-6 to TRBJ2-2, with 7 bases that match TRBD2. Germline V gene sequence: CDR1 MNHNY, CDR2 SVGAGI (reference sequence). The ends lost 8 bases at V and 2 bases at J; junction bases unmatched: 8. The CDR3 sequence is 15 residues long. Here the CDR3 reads CASFRAGENTGELFF. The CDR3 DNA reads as TGTGCCAGCTTCCGGGCGGGAGAAAACACCGGGGAGCTGTTTTTT.

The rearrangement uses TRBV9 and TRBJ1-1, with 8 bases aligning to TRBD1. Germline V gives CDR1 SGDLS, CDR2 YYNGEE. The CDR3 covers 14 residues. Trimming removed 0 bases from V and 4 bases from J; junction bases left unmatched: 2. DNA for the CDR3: TGTGCCAGCAGCGTAGACAGGGGGAGCACTGAAGCTTTCTTT. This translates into CASSVDRGSTEAFF.